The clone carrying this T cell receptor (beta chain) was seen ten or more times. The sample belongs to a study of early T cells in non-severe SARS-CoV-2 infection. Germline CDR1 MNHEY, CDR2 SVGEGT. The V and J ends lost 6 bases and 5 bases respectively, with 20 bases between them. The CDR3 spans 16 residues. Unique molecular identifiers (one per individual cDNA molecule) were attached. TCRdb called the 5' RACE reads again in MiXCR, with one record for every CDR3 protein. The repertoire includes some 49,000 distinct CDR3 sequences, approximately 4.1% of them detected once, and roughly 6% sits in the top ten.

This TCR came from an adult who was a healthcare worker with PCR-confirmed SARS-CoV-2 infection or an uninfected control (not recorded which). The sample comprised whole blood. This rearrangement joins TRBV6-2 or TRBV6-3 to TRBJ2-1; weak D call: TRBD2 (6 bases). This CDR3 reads CASRTTPRGGHNEQFF. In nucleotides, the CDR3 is TGTGCCAGCAGAACAACACCCCGGGGAGGCCACAATGAGCAGTTCTTC.